This entry features one T cell receptor beta chain sequence. Its matching antigen is unknown. Naive CD4+ T cells were purified with Tregs depleted by CD25. Looked up from germline, CDR1 is SNHLY and CDR2 is FYNNEI. J gave up 7 bases and V 8 bases, and 5 bases lay outside the gene matches. This CDR3 contains 13 residues. General observations from the study: Larger-cohort validation covered only one TCR beta V-J rearrangement. In terms of TCR gene usage, tumor memory CD4+ T cells clustered together with blood and lymph node memory CD4+ cells, as well as with lymph node naive CD4+ cells.

Constant-region reverse primers amplified full-length variable regions, followed by semi-nested Nested Universal Primer A PCR. TCRdb recomputed calls from the 5' RACE reads with MiXCR, one row per CDR3 protein. The top ten clones hold approximately 2.9% of a sample with roughly 40,000 distinct CDR3 sequences, about 20% of them seen once. The clonotype comes from a female donor with breast cancer. This chain uses TRBV2 with TRBJ2-2; 9 bases align to TRBD1. The sequenced sample was naive CD4+ T cells sorted from a lymph node. The subset here: naive CD4+ T cells, CD4+CD45RA+CD25-. CDR3 protein: CASGQGFIGELFF. The DNA of the CDR3 is TGTGCCAGCGGACAGGGGTTTATCGGGGAGCTGTTTTTT.